The rows below give T cell receptor beta chains drawn from one sample of a study of OX40 agonist ivuxolimab in advanced cancers. The repertoire was sequenced with immunoSEQ multiplex PCR; TCRdb's copy has only in-frame clones and lacks some. Counted here are about 71,000 clones, roughly nine tenths occurring once; the ten biggest clones make up approximately 14%. The sequences come from CD4+ or CD8+ T cells sorted from blood, collected in a trial of the OX40 agonist ivuxolimab. The source is an adult with an advanced solid tumor such as melanoma, head and neck, liver or kidney cancer. Both conserved end residues are part of each CDR3. The D gene is left open where the match is weak. Size is stated for part of the rows, as once, few or many counts, or as a class when the clone is expanded.

>TRBJ2-3|TRBD1|NA|TRBV19
CASRPRTGTDTQYF
TGTGCCAGTCGCCCCCGGACAGGGACAGATACGCAGTATTTT
>TRBJ2-2|TRBD2|NA|TRBV4-3
CASSWTSGHNGELFF
TGCGCCAGCAGCTGGACTAGCGGGCATAACGGGGAGCTGTTTTTT
>TRBJ2-7|NA|NA|TRBV10-2
CASSKAGVNYEQYF
TGCGCCAGCAGTAAGGCAGGGGTTAACTACGAGCAGTACTTC
>TRBJ2-3|NA|NA|TRBV13
CASSLGPGADTQYF
TGTGCCAGCAGCTTAGGCCCCGGGGCAGATACGCAGTATTTT
>TRBJ1-1|NA|NA|TRBV10-2
CASSSGATEAFF
TGCGCCAGCAGCTCAGGGGCCACTGAAGCTTTCTTT
>TRBJ2-6|NA|few|TRBV4-3
CASSQDRVSGANVLTF
TGCGCCAGCAGCCAAGATCGAGTATCTGGGGCCAACGTCCTGACTTTC
>TRBJ1-4|TRBD1|NA|TRBV4-3
CASSLGTGHEKLFF
TGCGCCAGCAGCCTCGGGACAGGGCATGAAAAACTGTTTTTT
>TRBJ2-3|TRBD2|NA|TRBV7-3
CASSAGTSGTDTQYF
TGTGCCAGCAGCGCCGGGACTAGCGGCACAGATACGCAGTATTTT
>TRBJ1-2|TRBD1|NA|TRBV4-1
CASSPTPGTGFGYTF
TGCGCCAGCAGCCCGACCCCCGGGACAGGGTTTGGCTACACCTTC
>TRBJ1-2|NA|NA|TRBV4-1
CASSQALVGEVGYTF
TGCGCCAGCAGCCAGGCTCTGGTGGGGGAGGTTGGCTACACCTTC
>TRBJ1-5|NA|NA|TRBV2
CASQYRESNQPQHF
TGTGCCAGCCAGTACAGGGAAAGCAATCAGCCCCAGCATTTT
>TRBJ1-1|TRBD1|NA|TRBV11-2
CASSSSRTGGVAEAFF
TGTGCCAGCAGCTCTAGTCGGACAGGGGGTGTTGCTGAAGCTTTCTTT
>TRBJ2-1|TRBD2|NA|TRBV7-3
CASSLNWHLTSGRGEQFF
TGTGCCAGCAGCTTAAATTGGCACCTGACTAGCGGGCGGGGGGAGCAGTTCTTC
>TRBJ1-2|NA|NA|TRBV16
CASSQYAGTNYGYTF
TGTGCCAGCAGCCAATATGCCGGGACAAACTATGGCTACACCTTC
>TRBJ1-1|NA|NA|TRBV5-6
CASSLLTGEAFF
TGTGCCAGCAGCTTGCTGACAGGAGAAGCTTTCTTT
>TRBJ2-1|TRBD2|NA|TRBV11-2
CASSTGTSGSSNEQFF
TGTGCCAGCAGCACCGGGACTAGCGGGAGTAGTAATGAGCAGTTCTTC
>TRBJ2-2|NA|NA|TRBV4-3
CASSQDRSRASGGELFF
TGCGCCAGCAGCCAAGATCGTTCCAGAGCCTCGGGCGGGGAGCTGTTTTTT
>TRBJ2-7|NA|NA|TRBV6-6
CASSYSADYEQYF
TGTGCCAGCAGTTACTCAGCAGATTACGAGCAGTACTTC
>TRBJ1-3|TRBD1|once|TRBV14
CASSPDRVFYGNTIYF
TGTGCCAGCAGCCCGGACAGGGTTTTTTATGGAAACACCATATATTTT
>TRBJ2-1|NA|NA|TRBV19
CASSHMGRVDEQFF
TGTGCCAGTAGTCATATGGGGCGAGTGGATGAGCAGTTCTTC
>TRBJ2-3|NA|once|TRBV7-3
CASSPSGTDTQYF
TGTGCCAGCAGCCCCTCGGGCACAGATACGCAGTATTTT
>TRBJ2-7|NA|NA|TRBV12-5
CASGLNQAGVSEQYF
TGTGCTAGTGGTTTGAATCAGGCCGGGGTTTCCGAGCAGTACTTC
>TRBJ2-1|TRBD2|NA|TRBV19
CASTLAGGLNEQFF
TGTGCCAGTACCCTAGCGGGAGGGTTAAATGAGCAGTTCTTC
>TRBJ2-7|TRBD2|NA|TRBV15
CATSRETGGSYEQYF
TGTGCCACCAGCAGAGAAACGGGAGGTTCCTACGAGCAGTACTTC
>TRBJ2-3|TRBD2|NA|TRBV5-1
CASSRTGRLAEPPDTQYF
TGCGCCAGCAGCAGAACTGGGAGGCTAGCGGAACCCCCAGATACGCAGTATTTT
>TRBJ1-5|NA|NA|TRBV6-6
CASSSDTNSNQPQHF
TGTGCCAGCAGTTCGGACACCAATAGCAATCAGCCCCAGCATTTT
>TRBJ2-3|TRBD1|NA|TRBV27
CASGDRVEDTQYF
TGTGCCAGCGGCGACAGGGTGGAGGATACGCAGTATTTT
>TRBJ2-4|NA|NA|TRBV7-2
CASSLDSGADIQYF
TGTGCCAGCAGCTTAGACTCGGGAGCGGACATTCAGTACTTC
>TRBJ1-2|TRBD1|few|TRBV4-1
CASSPGTDLYGYTF
TGCGCCAGCAGCCCCGGGACAGATTTATACGGCTACACCTTC
>TRBJ2-1|NA|NA|TRBV13
CASSLDRANEQFF
TGTGCCAGCAGCTTAGACAGAGCAAATGAGCAGTTCTTC